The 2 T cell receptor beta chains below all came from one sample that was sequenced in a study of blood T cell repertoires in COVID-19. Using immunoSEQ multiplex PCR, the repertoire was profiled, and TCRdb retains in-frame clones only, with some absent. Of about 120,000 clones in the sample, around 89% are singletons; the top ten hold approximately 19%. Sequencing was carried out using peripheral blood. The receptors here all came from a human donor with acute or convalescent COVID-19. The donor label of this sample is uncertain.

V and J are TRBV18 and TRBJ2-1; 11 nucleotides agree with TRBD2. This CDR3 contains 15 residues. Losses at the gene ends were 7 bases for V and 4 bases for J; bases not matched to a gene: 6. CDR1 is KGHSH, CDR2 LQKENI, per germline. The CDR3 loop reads CASCTGLAGYNEQFF. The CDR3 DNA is TGTGCCAGCTGTACCGGACTAGCGGGTTACAATGAGCAGTTCTTC.

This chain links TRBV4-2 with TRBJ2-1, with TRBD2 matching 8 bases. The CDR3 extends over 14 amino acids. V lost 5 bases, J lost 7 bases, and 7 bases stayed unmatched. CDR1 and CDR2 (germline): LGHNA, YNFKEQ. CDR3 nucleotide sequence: TGTGCCAGCAGCGCCCTACTAGCGGAAAATGAGCAGTTCTTC. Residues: CASSALLAENEQFF.